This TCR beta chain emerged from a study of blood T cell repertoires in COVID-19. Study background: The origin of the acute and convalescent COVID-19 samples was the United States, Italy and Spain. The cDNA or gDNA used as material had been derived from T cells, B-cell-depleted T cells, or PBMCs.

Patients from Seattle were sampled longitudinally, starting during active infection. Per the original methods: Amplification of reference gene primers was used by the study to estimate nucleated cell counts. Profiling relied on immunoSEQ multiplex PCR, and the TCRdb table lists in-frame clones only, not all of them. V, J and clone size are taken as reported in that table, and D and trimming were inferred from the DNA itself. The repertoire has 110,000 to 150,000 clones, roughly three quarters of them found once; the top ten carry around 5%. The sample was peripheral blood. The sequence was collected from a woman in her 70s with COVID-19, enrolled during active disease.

This CDR3 reads CASSSGAGYGYTF. The CDR3 nucleotides read TGTGCCAGCAGTTCTGGGGCAGGGTATGGCTACACCTTC. This chain joins TRBV6-5 and TRBJ1-2; D may be TRBD1 (5 bases). Germline loops: CDR1 MNHEY, CDR2 SVGAGI. The CDR3 totals 13 residues. Deletions cut 4 bases from V and 5 bases from J, with 11 bases between.